These 8 T cell receptor beta chains were sequenced from one sample in a study of post-analysis software for immune sequencing data. Their antigens are not known. Overall study findings and caveats: Patients carried 4 or 5 TRBV segments more frequently than controls did, and TRBV5-6, TRBV5-1 and TRBV20-1 were among them.

Unique molecular identifiers tagged the TCR beta cDNA libraries. TCRdb called the PCR reads again in MiXCR, with one record for every CDR3 protein. The profile shows 600,000 to 700,000 distinct CDR3 sequences, 55% to 70% of them singletons. The sample was blood. Receptors originate from a girl under 10 years old with multiple sclerosis.

The CDR3 bases are TGCAGTGCTTCCGGGCCCCCGCTAGTCCAGTACTTC. This codes for CSASGPPLVQYF. J is TRBJ2-5 and V is TRBV20-1; D is ambiguous. The V gene's germline CDR1 is DFQATT and CDR2 SNEGSKA (reference sequence). The CDR3 has 12 amino acids. V was clipped by 5 bases and J by 10 bases, with 17 bases between them.

The chain uses TRBV6-2 or TRBV6-3 and TRBJ2-6, with D unresolved. CDR3 length: 16 amino acids. Germline lookup yields CDR1 MNHEY and CDR2 SVGEGT. The V end was cut by 2 bases, the J end by 1 base, with 9 bases between. The CDR3 nucleotides read TGTGCCAGCAGTTACGGAGATATGTCTGGGGCCAACGTCCTGACTTTC. Translated, it gives CASSYGDMSGANVLTF.

This sequence joins TRBV18 and TRBJ1-2, with D tentatively TRBD1 (6 bases). The V and J ends lost 1 base and 1 base respectively, with 13 bases between them. The CDR3 extends over 16 amino acids. Germline loops: CDR1 KGHSH, CDR2 LQKENI. The CDR3 reads CASSPLMRTDNYGYTF. The CDR3 region has the DNA TGTGCCAGCTCACCACTCATGAGGACAGATAACTATGGCTACACCTTC.

The chain has TRBV20-1 and TRBJ2-1; D is possibly TRBD2 (6 bases). Trimming stripped 3 bases from V and 8 bases from J, with 26 bases between. The CDR3 consists of 17 residues. Germline-derived CDR1 and CDR2 are DFQATT and SNEGSKA (reference sequence). For the CDR3, the DNA is TGCAGTGCTAGGGTAGTATTTGGTAGCGGAGCACAGGATGAGCAGTTCTTC. It encodes CSARVVFGSGAQDEQFF.

The chain carries TRBV12-3 or TRBV12-4 and TRBJ1-2; 8 bases match TRBD1. CDR3 length: 14 amino acids. V gave up 1 base and J gave up 6 bases; unmatched junction bases: 4. CDR3 amino acids: CASSLGTGTHGYTF. In nucleotides, the CDR3 is TGTGCCAGCAGTTTAGGGACAGGGACCCATGGCTACACCTTC.

The rearrangement links TRBV21-1 to TRBJ2-1; TRBD2, the D gene given by the table, was not confirmed from the DNA. TRBV21-1 is recorded as a pseudogene. The CDR3 consists of 23 residues. CDR3 amino acids: CASSKVPHISGATFLNSYNEQFF. The CDR3 bases are TGTGCCAGCAGCAAAGTCCCCCACATTAGCGGGGCGACCTTTCTAAACTCCTACAATGAGCAGTTCTTC.

This chain uses TRBV3-1 with TRBJ2-1; maybe TRBD2 (5 bases). CDR1 is LGHDT, CDR2 YNNKEL, per germline (reference sequence). V gave up 5 bases and J gave up 2 bases, with 13 bases separating them. The CDR3 loop spans 15 amino acids. Here the CDR3 reads CASSAITGTYNEQFF. DNA of the CDR3: TGTGCCAGCAGCGCGATCACCGGGACCTACAATGAGCAGTTCTTC.

This clonotype was counted between two and nine times. This chain uses TRBV4-2 with TRBJ2-3, with TRBD2 matching 9 bases. CDR1 is LGHNA, CDR2 YNFKEQ, per germline. Trimming removed 1 base from V and 6 bases from J; junction bases left unmatched: 11. The CDR3 extends over 17 amino acids. The CDR3 sequence: CASSQGGGAHLTDTQYF. CDR3 sequence (DNA): TGTGCCAGCAGCCAAGGCGGGGGGGCCCATCTGACGGATACGCAGTATTTT.